Listed below are T cell receptor beta chains from one sample, sequenced in a study of CD8 T cells in ankylosing spondylitis. MiXCR was run by TCRdb on the 5' RACE reads, yielding one entry per CDR3 protein. The sample lists about 750,000 distinct CDR3 sequences; about 20% were seen once. The material sequenced was blood, either unsorted or a sorted T cell fraction (not recorded which). The receptors here all came from a male donor with ankylosing spondylitis. Both conserved end residues are part of each CDR3. The D gene is left open where the match is weak. Expanded clones are given a class, and other clones once, few, many or no size at all.

CDR3nt	CDR3aa	abundance	v_gene	len	d_gene	j_gene
TGTGCCAGCAGCAACCAGGGGAACACTGAAGCTTTCTTT	CASSNQGNTEAFF	NA	TRBV11-2	13	NA	TRBJ1-1
TGTGCCAGCAGCTCCCTAGGCGTCTCCTACGAGCAGTACTTC	CASSSLGVSYEQYF	NA	TRBV7-8	14	NA	TRBJ2-7
TGTGCCAGCACCCCGGGACCGACGAACACTGAAGCTTTCTTT	CASTPGPTNTEAFF	few	TRBV12-3/TRBV12-4	14	NA	TRBJ1-1
TGTGCCACCAGCAGACTAGCGGGAACTAGCACAGATACGCAGTATTTT	CATSRLAGTSTDTQYF	few	TRBV15	16	TRBD2	TRBJ2-3
TGCGCCAGCAGCTTGGAACTAGCGGTCTCCTACGAGCAGTACTTC	CASSLELAVSYEQYF	many	TRBV5-1	15	TRBD2	TRBJ2-7
TGTGCCAGCAGTTCCCGGGTCCCTATTTGGGATACGCAGTATTTT	CASSSRVPIWDTQYF	NA	TRBV28	15	NA	TRBJ2-3
TGTGCCAGCAGGCTCGGGTGGGATGAAAAACTGTTTTTT	CASRLGWDEKLFF	few	TRBV28	13	NA	TRBJ1-4
TGTGCCAGTAGTATTACAGGCGCCGGCTACGAGCAGTACTTC	CASSITGAGYEQYF	NA	TRBV19	14	NA	TRBJ2-7
TGCAGCGTCCCGGGCGGGATTCGGCAGTTCTTC	CSVPGGIRQFF	few	TRBV29-1	11	NA	TRBJ2-1
TGTGCCAGCAGTGAAGCGACAGGACTAAATTCACCCCTCCACTTT	CASSEATGLNSPLHF	NA	TRBV2	15	NA	TRBJ1-6
TGTGCCAGCAGTAATGGGGCAAGCTCCTATAATTCACCCCTCCACTTT	CASSNGASSYNSPLHF	few	TRBV6-1	16	NA	TRBJ1-6
TGTGCCAGCAGCCAACTCCGGGGAAACACCATATATTTT	CASSQLRGNTIYF	few	TRBV3-1	13	NA	TRBJ1-3
TGTGCCAGCAGCCCACAGGGGAGTAGTGCGAATGAAAAACTGTTTTTT	CASSPQGSSANEKLFF	few	TRBV9	16	TRBD1	TRBJ1-4
TGTGCCAGCAGTGACTCCCTAGCGGGAGTGCGGGGTGAGCAGTTCTTC	CASSDSLAGVRGEQFF	NA	TRBV6-4	16	TRBD2	TRBJ2-1
TGTGCCAGCAGCTTTAATGGGCTAGCGGGAGACGAGCAGTACTTC	CASSFNGLAGDEQYF	NA	TRBV5-5	15	TRBD2	TRBJ2-7
TGCGCCAGCAGCTTGTCTGGGGTGCAGGGTGTCGACTATGGCTACACCTTC	CASSLSGVQGVDYGYTF	NA	TRBV5-1	17	NA	TRBJ1-2
TGTGCCAGCAGCGACGCAGGGAGGGGGCAGTACTTC	CASSDAGRGQYF	few	TRBV28	12	TRBD2	TRBJ2-7
TGCGCCAGCAGCCGCGGAGGTTCGGCGGGGGAGGTTGAGCAGTACTTC	CASSRGGSAGEVEQYF	NA	TRBV5-1	16	TRBD2	TRBJ2-7
TGTGCCACCAGTGATCGGGGGGCCGGCACAGATACGCAGTATTTT	CATSDRGAGTDTQYF	NA	TRBV24-1	15	NA	TRBJ2-3
TGTGCCAGCAGCTCGAAATACGAGCAGTACTTC	CASSSKYEQYF	NA	TRBV11-3	11	NA	TRBJ2-7
TGTGCCAGCAGATCCGGGGGCAGGGTTAACTATGGCTACACCTTC	CASRSGGRVNYGYTF	few	TRBV28	15	NA	TRBJ1-2
TGTGCCAGCAGCCTCTCCAGTTTGGGGGACTTCTCTGGAAACACCATATATTTT	CASSLSSLGDFSGNTIYF	NA	TRBV4-2	18	NA	TRBJ1-3